These 9 T cell receptor beta chains were sequenced from one sample in a study of cytomegalovirus exposure and HLA in healthy donors. Primers for the PCR totalled 60 Vbeta and 13 Jbeta. Profiling relied on immunoSEQ multiplex PCR, and the TCRdb table lists in-frame clones only, not all of them. The table has about 90,000 clones, under 85% seen once; the top ten hold about 2.9%. Sequenced input: PBMCs. Receptors were obtained from a man in his thirties or forties in good health and CMV-seronegative.

V is TRBV29-1 and J is TRBJ1-1; D remains unclear. Germline CDR1 SQVTM, CDR2 ANQGSEA. The CDR3 has 14 amino acids. Trimming cost V 3 bases and J 1 base, with 12 bases left between them. CDR3: CSVDVTVRNTEAFF. CDR3 DNA sequence: TGCAGCGTTGACGTAACAGTGAGGAACACTGAAGCTTTCTTT.

J is TRBJ2-7 and V is TRBV5-4, with a possible D match to TRBD1 (6 bases). With 4 bases removed from V and 0 bases from J, the gap between germline ends came to 14 bases. The germline V gene encodes CDR1 SGHNT and CDR2 YYREEE (reference sequence). This CDR3 comprises 15 residues. The CDR3 DNA reads TGTGCCAGCAGCCCCGGACAGAGGAGCTCCTACGAGCAGTACTTC. Protein: CASSPGQRSSYEQYF.

The chain carries TRBV30 and TRBJ2-1; possible D gene TRBD1, 6 bases. Per germline, CDR1 GTSNPN and CDR2 SVGIG (reference sequence). The CDR3 is made up of 14 amino acids. Trimming removed 8 bases from V and 0 bases from J, with 14 bases in between. The CDR3 is CAGGMESSYNEQFF. In DNA form, the CDR3 reads TGTGCCGGGGGCATGGAGAGCTCCTACAATGAGCAGTTCTTC.

V and J are TRBV6-5 and TRBJ1-2; unclear D gene. Trimming cost V 0 bases and J 0 bases, with 11 bases left between them. Per germline, CDR1 MNHEY and CDR2 SVGAGI. This CDR3 comprises 16 residues. The CDR3 region has the DNA TGTGCCAGCAGTTACTCGATGGCGGGAACTAACTATGGCTACACCTTC. Residues: CASSYSMAGTNYGYTF.

The V call is TRBV27, the J call TRBJ1-1; D is uncertain. Germline V gives CDR1 MNHEY, CDR2 SMNVEV (reference sequence). This CDR3 has 13 residues. V was pared by 5 bases and J by 10 bases, with 17 bases between. CDR3 protein: CASSPDLSAGAFF. CDR3 DNA sequence: TGTGCCAGCAGTCCGGACCTCTCCGCGGGAGCTTTCTTT.

This chain joins TRBV7-8 and TRBJ2-2; D not resolved. V lost 4 bases, J lost 6 bases, and 3 bases lay in between. The CDR3 sequence is 11 residues long. Germline CDR1 is SGHVS and CDR2 is FQNEAQ. CDR3 protein: CASSSSGELFF. The CDR3 nucleotides read TGTGCCAGCAGCTCTTCCGGGGAGCTGTTTTTT.

Of note for this clone: A junction end diverges from the germline sequence, so it may reflect a read error. V usage is TRBV7-8 and J usage is TRBJ1-4; D is possibly TRBD1 (6 bases). The CDR3 runs 16 residues. Per germline, CDR1 SGHVS and CDR2 FQNEAQ. The CDR3 DNA follows: TGTGCCAGCAGCTTAGAGGACAGCACTTTTAATGAAAAGCTGTTTTTT. This translates into CASSLEDSTFNEKLFF.

The CDR3: CAMRPATNEKLFF. The CDR3 nucleotides read TGTGCCATGAGGCCAGCAACTAATGAAAAACTGTTTTTT. This sequence joins TRBV5-4 and TRBJ1-4; unclear D gene. CDR1 SGHNT and CDR2 YYREEE come from the germline V gene (reference sequence). V gave up 9 bases and J gave up 0 bases, with 9 bases separating them. This CDR3 is 13 amino acids long.

This chain links TRBV5-6 with TRBJ2-5; D remains unclear. V was shortened by 5 bases and J by 2 bases, with 19 bases between the two germline ends. CDR1 is SGHDT and CDR2 is YYEEEE in the germline V gene. This CDR3 is 16 amino acids long. CDR3 region: CASSPRIAPAQETQYF. In nucleotides, the CDR3 is TGTGCCAGCAGTCCCCGTATCGCTCCAGCGCAAGAGACCCAGTACTTC.